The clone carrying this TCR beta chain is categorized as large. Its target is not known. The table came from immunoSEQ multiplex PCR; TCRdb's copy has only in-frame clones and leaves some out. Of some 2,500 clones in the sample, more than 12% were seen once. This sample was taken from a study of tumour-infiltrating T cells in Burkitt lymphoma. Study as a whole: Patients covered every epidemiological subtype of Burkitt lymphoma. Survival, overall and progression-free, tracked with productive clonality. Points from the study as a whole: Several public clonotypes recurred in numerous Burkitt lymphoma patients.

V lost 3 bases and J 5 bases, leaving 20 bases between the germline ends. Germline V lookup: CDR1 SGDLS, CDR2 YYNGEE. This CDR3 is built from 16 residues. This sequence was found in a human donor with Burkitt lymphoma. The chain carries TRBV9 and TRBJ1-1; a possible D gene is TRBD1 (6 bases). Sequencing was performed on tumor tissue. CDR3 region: CASSETKTGAGTEAFF. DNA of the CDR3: TGTGCCAGCAGCGAGACAAAGACAGGTGCGGGGACTGAAGCTTTCTTT.